The T cell receptor (beta chain) described here comes from a study of CXCR3-negative and CXCR3-positive naive CD8 T cells. Findings of the study overall: Greater hydrophobicity was found in TRB CDR3s of CXCR3-positive naive cells than of CXCR3-negative naive cells. Each naive subset displayed comparably high diversity, whereas memory CD8+ cells displayed much lower diversity.

Turning to this clonotype: Antigen: not known.

Preparation of TRB cDNA libraries relied on 5' RACE carrying UMI labels. TCRdb derives one entry per CDR3 protein from the 5' RACE reads, leaving out DNA. The record lists 90,000 to 100,000 distinct CDR3 sequences, of which the ten most abundant hold around 0.99%. The sequence derives from a human donor in good health. Some clones in this sample may be carry-over from other donors' samples. Sequencing was carried out using naive CXCR3+ CD8+ T cells from blood. The subset was: CD45RO-CCR7+CD27+CD95- naive CD8+ T cells expressing CXCR3 (TNR3+).

The CDR3 sequence: CASKRGTFMNTEAFF. This sequence joins TRBV19 and TRBJ1-1; TCRdb selects TRBD1, and the lack of DNA leaves this call unchecked. CDR1 and CDR2 (germline): LNHDA, SQIVND (reference sequence). This CDR3 comprises 15 residues.